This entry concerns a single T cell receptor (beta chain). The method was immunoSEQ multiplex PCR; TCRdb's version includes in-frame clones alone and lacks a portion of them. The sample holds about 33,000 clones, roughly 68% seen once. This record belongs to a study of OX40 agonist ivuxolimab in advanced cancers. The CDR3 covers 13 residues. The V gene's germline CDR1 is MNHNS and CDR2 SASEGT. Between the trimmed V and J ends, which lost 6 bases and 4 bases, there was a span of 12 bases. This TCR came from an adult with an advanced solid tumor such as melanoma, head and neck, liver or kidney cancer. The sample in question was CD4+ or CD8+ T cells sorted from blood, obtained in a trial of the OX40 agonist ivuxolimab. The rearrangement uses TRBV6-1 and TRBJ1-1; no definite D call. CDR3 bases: TGTGCCAGCAGGTTAGAGGGAATCACTGAAGCTTTCTTT. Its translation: CASRLEGITEAFF.